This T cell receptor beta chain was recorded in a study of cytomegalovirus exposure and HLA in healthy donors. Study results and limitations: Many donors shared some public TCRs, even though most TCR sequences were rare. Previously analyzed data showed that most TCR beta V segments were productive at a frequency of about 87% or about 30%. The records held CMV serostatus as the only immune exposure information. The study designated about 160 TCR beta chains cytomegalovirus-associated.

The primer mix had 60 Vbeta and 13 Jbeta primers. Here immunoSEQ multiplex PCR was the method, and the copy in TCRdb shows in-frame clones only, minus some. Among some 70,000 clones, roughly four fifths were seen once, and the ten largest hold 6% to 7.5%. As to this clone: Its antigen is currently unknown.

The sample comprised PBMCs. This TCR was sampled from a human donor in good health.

The CDR3 sequence: CSAGDSGQPQHF. The DNA for the CDR3 is TGCAGCGCCGGGGACAGCGGGCAGCCCCAGCATTTT. The V gene is TRBV29-1, the J gene TRBJ1-5, with 7 bases aligning to TRBD1. The CDR3 is 12 residues long. Germline-derived CDR1 and CDR2 are SQVTM and ANQGSEA. Trimming removed 7 bases from V and 7 bases from J; junction bases left unmatched: 7.